The 14 T cell receptor beta chains in this list originate from one sample, sequenced in a study of blood T cell repertoires in COVID-19. Sequenced by immunoSEQ multiplex PCR; TCRdb stores in-frame clones only, minus some. The sample contains over 300,000 clones, around 80% of which appear only once. The specimen sequenced was peripheral blood. The receptors originated from a woman between 50 and 59 years old with acute or convalescent COVID-19.

V gene TRBV5-5 combines with J gene TRBJ1-5; no reliable D call. This CDR3 is built from 16 residues. Germline V gives CDR1 SGHKS, CDR2 YYEKEE (reference sequence). V shed 3 bases and J shed 1 base, with 14 bases lying between them. CDR3 region: CASSWVGGTSNQPQHF. CDR3 sequence (DNA): TGTGCCAGCAGCTGGGTTGGCGGAACAAGCAATCAGCCCCAGCATTTT.

This rearrangement joins TRBV25-1 to TRBJ2-1; maybe TRBD2 (5 bases). The CDR3 sequence is 14 residues long. V was shortened by 3 bases and J by 7 bases, with 13 bases between the two germline ends. The germline CDR1 and CDR2 sequences are MGHDK and SYGVNS. The CDR3 DNA reads TGTGCCAGCAGTGAGTCGGGAAGCCGGAATGAGCAGTTCTTC. Protein: CASSESGSRNEQFF. The full variable domain, completed using reference TRBV25-1 and TRBJ2-1, is EADIYQTPRYLVIGTGKKITLECSQTMGHDKMYWYQQDPGMELHLIHYSYGVNSTEKGDLSSESTVSRIRTEHFPLTLESARPSHTSQYLCASSESGSRNEQFFGPGTRLTVL.

The chain's CDR3 is CASLAGGDEQFF. CDR3 bases: TGTGCCAGCCTAGCGGGAGGAGATGAGCAGTTCTTC. This sequence joins TRBV27 and TRBJ2-1; the match to TRBD2 covers 11 bases. The CDR3 has 12 residues. With 8 bases clipped from V and 8 bases from J, the junction kept 2 bases outside the gene matches. Germline-derived CDR1 and CDR2 are MNHEY and SMNVEV (reference sequence).

This chain links TRBV5-1 with TRBJ1-2; TRBD1 matches at 10 bases. J lost 5 bases, V lost 5 bases, and 9 bases had no gene match. The CDR3 runs 15 residues. The germline V gene encodes CDR1 SGHRS and CDR2 YFSETQ. The CDR3 DNA sequence: TGCGCCAGCAGAGCCCTACCGGGACAGGGGTATGGCTACACCTTC. Its translation: CASRALPGQGYGYTF.

The V and J genes are TRBV4-1 and TRBJ2-1, with TRBD2 matching 9 bases. The germline CDR1 and CDR2 sequences are MGHRA and YSYEKL. J lost 6 bases, V lost 4 bases, and 10 bases had no gene match. This CDR3 comprises 16 residues. Here the CDR3 reads CASSLISGRNGNEQFF. The DNA for the CDR3 is TGCGCCAGCAGCCTTATTAGCGGGAGAAATGGCAATGAGCAGTTCTTC.

The chain couples TRBV6-5 to TRBJ1-4; 7 bases fit TRBD1. The CDR3 has 13 residues. CDR1 and CDR2 (germline): MNHEY, SVGAGI. After removal of 8 bases from V and 8 bases from J, the junction contained 8 bases not matched to a gene. The CDR3 nucleotides read TGTGCCAGCTTCGCTTCCAGGGGGGAAAAACTGTTTTTT. Protein sequence: CASFASRGEKLFF.

This chain uses TRBV11-2 with TRBJ1-1; the D gene is possibly TRBD1 (5 bases). Germline V CDR1 and CDR2: SGHAT, FQNNGV. V was cut by 5 bases and J by 0 bases, with 10 bases left in between. The CDR3 has 14 residues. CDR3 DNA: TGTGCCAGCAGCGCACAGGTTATGAACACTGAAGCTTTCTTT. It encodes CASSAQVMNTEAFF.

V and J are TRBV10-3 and TRBJ1-4; 10 nucleotides line up with TRBD1. The germline CDR1 and CDR2 sequences are ENHRY and SYGVKD. With V trimmed by 10 bases and J by 8 bases, 10 bases remained unmatched. CDR3 length: 14 residues. CDR3 DNA: TGTGCCACTAGCCTGACAGGGGGCAACGAAAAACTGTTTTTT. This gives the protein CATSLTGGNEKLFF.

This clone was detected only once. V and J are TRBV6-1 and TRBJ1-1; weak D call: TRBD1 (6 bases). V was clipped by 2 bases and J by 5 bases, with 12 bases between them. The CDR3 is 14 residues long. Germline CDR1 is MNHNS and CDR2 is SASEGT. CDR3 DNA sequence: TGTGCCAGCAGTGAACGGGGGGCGCGAACTGAAGCTTTCTTT. Its protein product is CASSERGARTEAFF.

The V call is TRBV4-1, the J call TRBJ1-4; D gene unclear. Germline V gene data show CDR1 as MGHRA and CDR2 as YSYEKL. Trimming took off 4 bases at V and 8 bases at J, with 14 bases between the two ends. This CDR3 spans 14 amino acids. CDR3 bases: TGCGCCAGCAGCCTGTTGACGGAGGGCGAAAAACTGTTTTTT. Translating gives CASSLLTEGEKLFF.

This clone appeared a single time. The CDR3 DNA reads as TGTGCCAGCAGCATAGGGGGGACCGGGAGTGCCACCGGGGAGCTGTTTTTT. Its protein product is CASSIGGTGSATGELFF. The chain links TRBV9 to TRBJ2-2; D is possibly TRBD1 or TRBD2 (6 bases each). V lost 4 bases and J lost 4, with 20 bases in between. Per the germline V gene, CDR1 is SGDLS and CDR2 is YYNGEE. The CDR3 runs to 17 residues.

The CDR3 DNA is TGCAGCGCGCAAGGGACAGGGATAAATGAAAAACTGTTTTTT. Translation gives CSAQGTGINEKLFF. V and J are TRBV29-1 and TRBJ1-4; 9 nucleotides agree with TRBD1. Looked up from germline, CDR1 is SQVTM and CDR2 is ANQGSEA. The CDR3 extends over 14 amino acids. Trimming cost V 7 bases and J 5 bases; bases outside gene matches: 8.

The chain combines TRBV5-1 with TRBJ1-2; D is possibly TRBD1 (6 bases). Trimming shortened V by 3 bases and J by 6 bases, and 12 bases separated the two germline ends. The CDR3 runs to 13 residues. CDR1 is SGHRS and CDR2 is YFSETQ in the germline V gene. As DNA, the CDR3 is TGCGCCAGCAGCTCGACAGGAAGGAATGGCTACACCTTC. Translation gives CASSSTGRNGYTF.

The V gene is TRBV11-1, the J gene TRBJ2-7, with D unresolved. The germline CDR1 and CDR2 sequences are SGHAT and FQDESV (reference sequence). The CDR3 is made up of 13 amino acids. Trimming took 5 bases from V and 2 from J, leaving 10 bases between them. The chain's CDR3 is CASSQTETYEQYF. In DNA form, the CDR3 reads TGTGCCAGCAGCCAAACAGAGACCTACGAGCAGTACTTC.